This record looks at one T cell receptor (beta chain) sequence and its context. Profiled with immunoSEQ multiplex PCR; TCRdb holds only in-frame clones, not every one. The table includes approximately 340,000 clones, 90% to 95% detected once. The data were taken from a study of Ad26.COV2.S vaccination and SARS-CoV-2 variants. There are 11 residues in the CDR3. Germline CDR1 reads MNHEY; CDR2 reads SMNVEV (reference sequence). Trimming shortened V by 3 bases and J by 5 bases, and 4 bases separated the two germline ends. This TCR came from a human donor who had recovered from COVID-19. The V call is TRBV27, the J call TRBJ2-5; D not resolved. Here the sequenced sample was peripheral blood, taken after recovery from COVID-19. DNA of the CDR3: TGTGCCAGCAGTTTTAAGGAGACCCAGTACTTC. This encodes CASSFKETQYF.